The source of this TCR beta chain is a study of T cells after yellow fever vaccination. Between the trimmed V and J ends, which lost 7 bases and 1 base, there was a span of 13 bases. There are 13 residues in the CDR3. Per germline, CDR1 DFQATT and CDR2 SNEGSKA (reference sequence). This clonotype was counted ten times or more. TCRdb re-called the 5' RACE reads through MiXCR, storing one row per CDR3 protein. In the table there are over 250,000 distinct CDR3 sequences, 4.1% of which are singletons. The sample was PBMCs, taken 5 days after the yellow fever booster vaccination. The TCR comes from a man between 18 and 29 years old who received the YFV17D yellow fever vaccine. This chain uses TRBV20-1 with TRBJ2-5; D perhaps matches TRBD2 (6 bases). In nucleotides, the CDR3 is TGCAGTGTGGGAGGAGGCCGCCAAGAGACCCAGTACTTC. The encoded protein is CSVGGGRQETQYF.